These T cell receptor beta chains were read from a single sample in a study of naive and memory T cell subsets. TCRdb reprocessed the UMI-ligation and nested PCR reads with MiXCR, giving one entry per CDR3 protein. The data contain roughly 100,000 distinct CDR3 sequences, about 14% of them singletons. Material for sequencing was naive CD8+ T cells from blood. The source of these receptors is a human donor in good health. The CDR3 runs from the conserved cysteine through the conserved F or W. The order of the fields is V gene, J gene, D gene, clone size, CDR3 DNA, CDR3 protein. D genes are given only for firm matches. Size is omitted from some rows. Given values are once, few, many or a class for expanded clones.

TRBV7-9,TRBJ1-1,TRBD1,few,TGTGCCAGCAGCCTACAGGGACAGGGATGGAACACTGAAGCTTTCTTT,CASSLQGQGWNTEAFF
TRBV4-3,TRBJ2-3,-,few,TGCGCCAGCAGCGACGGAGCGGTCACAGATACGCAGTATTTT,CASSDGAVTDTQYF
TRBV7-9,TRBJ1-3,-,-,TGTGCCAGCAGCCGAGACCTCTCTGGAAACACCATATATTTT,CASSRDLSGNTIYF
TRBV7-8,TRBJ2-5,-,-,TGTGCCAGCAGCTTGAACAGGGCCGCCCAAGAGACCCAGTACTTC,CASSLNRAAQETQYF
TRBV12-3/TRBV12-4,TRBJ2-5,-,-,TGTGCCAGCAGCCTACCTCGTGGCGAGACCCAGTACTTC,CASSLPRGETQYF
TRBV2,TRBJ2-7,TRBD2,few,TGTGCCAGCAAAACGGGACTAGCGTCCTACGAGCAGTACTTC,CASKTGLASYEQYF
TRBV9,TRBJ2-1,-,-,TGTGCCAGCAGCGTAGACGGGAGCGGACGAGAGCAGTTCTTC,CASSVDGSGREQFF
TRBV29-1,TRBJ1-1,-,few,TGCAGCGTTGAATCGTGGAACACTGAAGCTTTCTTT,CSVESWNTEAFF
TRBV29-1,TRBJ1-1,-,-,TGCAGCGTTTTCGGACGGAAAGTTGAAGCTTTCTTT,CSVFGRKVEAFF
TRBV13,TRBJ1-1,-,-,TGTGCCAGCAGCTTAGGCCGGGGAATGAACACTGAAGCTTTCTTT,CASSLGRGMNTEAFF